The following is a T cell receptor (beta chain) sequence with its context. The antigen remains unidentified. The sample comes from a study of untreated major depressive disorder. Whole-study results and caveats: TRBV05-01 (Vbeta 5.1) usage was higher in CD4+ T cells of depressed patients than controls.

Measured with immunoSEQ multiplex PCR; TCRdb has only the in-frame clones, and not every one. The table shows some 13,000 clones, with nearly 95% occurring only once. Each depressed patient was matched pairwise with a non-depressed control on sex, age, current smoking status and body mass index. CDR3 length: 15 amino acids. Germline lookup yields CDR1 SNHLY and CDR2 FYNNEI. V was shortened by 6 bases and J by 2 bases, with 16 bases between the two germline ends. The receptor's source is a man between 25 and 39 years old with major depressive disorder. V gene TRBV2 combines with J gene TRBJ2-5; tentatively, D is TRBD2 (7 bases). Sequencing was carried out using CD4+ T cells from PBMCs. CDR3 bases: TGTGCCAGCAGGGAGGGGGGGGCTTGGCAAGAGACCCAGTACTTC. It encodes CASREGGAWQETQYF.